These 22 T cell receptor beta chains originate from one sample sequenced in a study of blood T cell repertoires in COVID-19. Method: immunoSEQ multiplex PCR; TCRdb's copy keeps in-frame clones and lacks some. This sample has approximately 110,000 clones, with just over 70% found just once. Sample: peripheral blood. These receptors all stem from a human donor with acute or convalescent COVID-19. The donor label of this sample is uncertain.

This rearrangement joins TRBV4-2 to TRBJ2-5, with 8 bases matching TRBD2. The CDR3 contains 15 residues. Trimming removed 0 bases from V and 2 bases from J; junction bases left unmatched: 2. CDR1 is LGHNA, CDR2 YNFKEQ, per germline. CDR3: CASSQEVAGQETQYF. For the CDR3, the DNA is TGTGCCAGCAGCCAAGAGGTAGCGGGGCAAGAGACCCAGTACTTC.

Within the sample, this clone is medium-sized (0.01 to 0.1%). The chain joins TRBV7-9 to TRBJ2-2; D may be TRBD2 (5 bases). The CDR3 length is 14 residues. The V end lost 5 bases, the J end lost 6 bases, and 13 bases lay between the germline ends. Germline assignment: CDR1 SEHNR and CDR2 FQNEAQ (reference sequence). The CDR3 DNA reads as TGTGCCAGCAGCGACTTACGAGGGTCCGGGGAGCTGTTTTTT. Protein product: CASSDLRGSGELFF.

This clone was detected a few times. In DNA, the CDR3 is TGTGCCAGCTCACCACAGCGGGGGTACAATGAGCAGTTCTTC. Protein product: CASSPQRGYNEQFF. V and J are TRBV18 and TRBJ2-1, with 8 nucleotides matching TRBD2. CDR1 and CDR2 (germline): KGHSH, LQKENI. The CDR3 covers 14 residues. J was trimmed by 4 bases and V by 1 base; bases with no gene match: 0.

Only one count was recorded for this clone. The genes are TRBV30 and TRBJ2-3; TRBD1 might be the D (8 bases). The germline V gene encodes CDR1 GTSNPN and CDR2 SVGIG (reference sequence). Trimming took off 0 bases at V and 1 base at J, with 17 bases between the two ends. The CDR3 sequence is 17 residues long. The CDR3: CAWSVGGQGGGTDTQYF. The CDR3 bases are TGTGCCTGGAGTGTAGGTGGACAGGGAGGGGGCACAGATACGCAGTATTTT.

V and J are TRBV5-1 and TRBJ1-4; maybe TRBD1 (5 bases). Trimming pared 2 bases from V and 6 bases from J, leaving 11 bases between. Germline V CDR1 and CDR2: SGHRS, YFSETQ. This CDR3 region has 14 residues. CDR3 DNA sequence: TGCGCCAGCAGCTTCCAGGGTTCACATGAAAAACTGTTTTTT. As protein: CASSFQGSHEKLFF.

The chain is built from TRBV7-2 and TRBJ1-1, with D perhaps TRBD1 (6 bases). V was clipped by 0 bases and J by 11 bases, with 19 bases between them. Germline assignment: CDR1 SGHTA and CDR2 FQGNSA. The CDR3 contains 15 residues. This CDR3 is CASSLAPGHPWKAFF. DNA of the CDR3: TGTGCCAGCAGCTTAGCCCCGGGACATCCCTGGAAGGCTTTCTTT.

The chain uses TRBV19 and TRBJ2-5; TRBD2 might be the D (6 bases). The CDR3 spans 16 residues. V lost 3 bases to trimming and J lost 1 base, with 15 bases between them. Germline CDR1 LNHDA, CDR2 SQIVND (reference sequence). DNA of the CDR3: TGTGCCAGTAGTATGCGTTCGGGGGTCGTCCAAGAGACCCAGTACTTC. Translation: CASSMRSGVVQETQYF.

The table lists this clone with a few counts. The chain employs TRBV5-6 and TRBJ2-3; 11 bases align to TRBD2. Losses at the gene ends were 4 bases for V and 1 base for J; bases not matched to a gene: 2. Germline V gives CDR1 SGHDT, CDR2 YYEEEE. This CDR3 is built from 15 residues. CDR3 in amino acids: CASSPTSGGTDTQYF. DNA for the CDR3: TGTGCCAGCAGCCCGACTAGCGGGGGCACAGATACGCAGTATTTT.

The table lists this clone with a few counts. This chain links TRBV13 with TRBJ1-1; D is possibly TRBD1 (5 bases). This CDR3 contains 17 residues. The germline gives CDR1 PRHDT, CDR2 FYEKMQ (reference sequence). V lost 4 bases, J lost 0 bases, and 18 bases lay in between. CDR3 protein: CASSSSGWGSLNTEAFF. In nucleotides, the CDR3 is TGTGCCAGCAGCTCCTCGGGTTGGGGCAGCTTGAACACTGAAGCTTTCTTT. The full variable domain, its missing parts supplied by reference TRBV13 and TRBJ1-1, is AAGVIQSPRHLIKEKRETATLKCYPIPRHDTVYWYQQGPGQDPQFLISFYEKMQSDKGSIPDRFSAQQFSDYHSELNMSSLELGDSALYFCASSSSGWGSLNTEAFFGQGTRLTVV.

V gene TRBV5-8 combines with J gene TRBJ1-2, with D uncertain. Trimming removed 1 base at V and 6 bases at J, with 13 bases between. This CDR3 is 14 amino acids long. Germline V gene data show CDR1 as SGHTS and CDR2 as YDEGEE. Here the CDR3 reads CASSLRAAKDGYTF. The CDR3 nucleotides read TGTGCCAGCAGCTTGCGCGCCGCAAAAGATGGCTACACCTTC. The full variable domain, in which reference TRBV5-8 and TRBJ1-2 provide the parts outside the CDR3, is EAGVTQSPTHLIKTRGQQATLRCSPISGHTSVYWYQQALGLGLQFLLWYDEGEERNRGNFPPRFSGRQFPNYSSELNVNALELEDSALYLCASSLRAAKDGYTFGSGTRLTVV.

The chain is built from TRBV19 and TRBJ2-7; 8 bases are a match to TRBD1. In germline, CDR1 is LNHDA, CDR2 SQIVND (reference sequence). The CDR3 is 16 residues long. Trimming at V came to 4 bases and at J to 1 base, leaving 9 bases not matched to a gene. As DNA, the CDR3 is TGTGCCAGTAGTACCGGGGGACAGGAGCTTTCCTACGAGCAGTACTTC. Translating gives CASSTGGQELSYEQYF.

The rearrangement joins TRBV7-2 to TRBJ1-5; D is unresolved. The CDR3 extends over 13 amino acids. Germline assignment: CDR1 SGHTA and CDR2 FQGNSA. Trimming shortened V by 2 bases and J by 3 bases, and 5 bases separated the two germline ends. Here the CDR3 reads CASSLTDNQPQHF. In nucleotides, the CDR3 is TGTGCCAGCAGCTTAACAGACAATCAGCCCCAGCATTTT.

V and J are TRBV21-1 and TRBJ1-2; TRBD1 was called by the table and not checked on the DNA. TRBV21-1 is annotated as a pseudogene. The length of the CDR3 is 17 residues. The CDR3 coding sequence is TGTGCCAGCAGCCTCCCCCCCGGCAGGGGTGAGAGCTATGGCTACACCTTC. Translation: CASSLPPGRGESYGYTF.

The chain has TRBV12-5 and TRBJ2-1, with 9 bases lining up with TRBD2. The CDR3 runs to 16 residues. Germline CDR1 LGHNT, CDR2 FRNRAP. The ends lost 0 bases at V and 6 bases at J; junction bases unmatched: 6. As DNA, the CDR3 is TGTGCTAGTGGTTTGGTACTCGGGACTAGCCCCAATGAGCAGTTCTTC. Translation gives CASGLVLGTSPNEQFF.

The genes are TRBV7-8 and TRBJ1-1; possible D gene TRBD1, 6 bases. Trimming took off 2 bases at V and 11 bases at J, with 24 bases between the two ends. Per the germline V gene, CDR1 is SGHVS and CDR2 is FQNEAQ. CDR3 length: 16 amino acids. The CDR3 loop reads CASSLRDTVIEGNAFF. CDR3 nucleotides: TGTGCCAGCAGCTTACGGGACACGGTTATAGAGGGTAACGCTTTCTTT.

The rearrangement joins TRBV7-9 to TRBJ1-1; D uncertain. This CDR3 region has 16 residues. Trimming shortened V by 4 bases and J by 5 bases, and 20 bases separated the two germline ends. CDR1 is SEHNR, CDR2 FQNEAQ, per germline (reference sequence). The CDR3 is CASSSRGGEVGTEAFF. As DNA, the CDR3 is TGTGCCAGCAGCTCCCGTGGTGGGGAGGTGGGGACTGAAGCTTTCTTT.

This clone was seen once. This rearrangement joins TRBV3-1 (or the pseudogene TRBV3-2) to TRBJ1-5, with 8 bases fitting TRBD1. The CDR3 has 15 amino acids. V lost 4 bases, J lost 6 bases, and 8 bases stayed unmatched. CDR1 is LGHDT, CDR2 YNNKEL, per germline (reference sequence). The CDR3: CASSLGQGQGQPQHF. The CDR3 DNA reads as TGTGCCAGCAGCCTAGGACAGGGCCAAGGTCAGCCCCAGCATTTT.

This clone was seen only once. The genes are TRBV28 and TRBJ1-2, with 8 bases aligning to TRBD1. The CDR3 contains 15 residues. Trimming took 6 bases from V and 6 from J; bases not matched to a gene: 12. From germline, CDR1 is MDHEN and CDR2 SYDVKM. The CDR3 sequence is CASRETGAAANGYTF. The CDR3 region has the DNA TGTGCCAGCAGGGAGACAGGGGCTGCAGCTAATGGCTACACCTTC.

The chain uses TRBV9 and TRBJ1-5, with 10 bases that match TRBD1. This CDR3 comprises 16 residues. The germline V gene has CDR1 SGDLS and CDR2 YYNGEE. J was trimmed by 2 bases and V by 3 bases; bases with no gene match: 5. DNA for the CDR3: TGTGCCAGCAGCGCCGGGACAGGGGTTGGCAATCAGCCCCAGCATTTT. Its translation: CASSAGTGVGNQPQHF.

This clone was recorded a few times. V gene TRBV7-2 combines with J gene TRBJ2-4, with 9 bases fitting TRBD1. With 3 bases clipped from V and 9 bases from J, the junction kept 9 bases outside the gene matches. Germline V CDR1 and CDR2: SGHTA, FQGNSA. The CDR3 extends over 15 amino acids. The CDR3 reads CASSFTGTGLIIQYF. Written as DNA, the CDR3 is TGTGCCAGCAGCTTTACCGGGACAGGGTTAATCATTCAGTACTTC.

The chain carries TRBV10-3 and TRBJ1-5; no clear D. Trimming left V 0 bases short and J 1 base short, with 13 bases between. This CDR3 spans 17 amino acids. From germline, CDR1 is ENHRY and CDR2 SYGVKD. DNA for the CDR3: TGTGCCATCAGTGAGTCGATCGGACTTTACAGCAATCAGCCCCAGCATTTT. Translating gives CAISESIGLYSNQPQHF.

The chain employs TRBV7-2 and TRBJ1-1; maybe TRBD1 (5 bases). CDR3 length: 17 residues. Trimming left V 5 bases short and J 4 bases short, with 23 bases between. Germline CDR1 SGHTA, CDR2 FQGNSA. CDR3 amino acids: CASSALGVRGSGTEAFF. In nucleotides, the CDR3 is TGTGCCAGCAGCGCATTGGGCGTTCGGGGGTCCGGCACTGAAGCTTTCTTT.